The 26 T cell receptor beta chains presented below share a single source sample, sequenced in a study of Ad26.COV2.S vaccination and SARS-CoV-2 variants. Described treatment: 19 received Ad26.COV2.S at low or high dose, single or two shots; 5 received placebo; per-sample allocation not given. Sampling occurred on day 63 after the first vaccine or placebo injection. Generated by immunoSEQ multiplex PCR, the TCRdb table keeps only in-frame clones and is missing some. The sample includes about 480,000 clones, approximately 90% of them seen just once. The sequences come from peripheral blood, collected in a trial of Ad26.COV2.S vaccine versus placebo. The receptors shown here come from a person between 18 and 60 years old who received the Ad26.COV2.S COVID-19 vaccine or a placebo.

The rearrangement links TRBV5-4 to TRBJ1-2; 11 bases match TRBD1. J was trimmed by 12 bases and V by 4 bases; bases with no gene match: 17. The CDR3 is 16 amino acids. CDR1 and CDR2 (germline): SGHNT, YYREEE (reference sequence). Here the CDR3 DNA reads TGTGCCAGCAGCGGACTGGCGCCCACCGGGACAGGGGGGAACACCTTC. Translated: CASSGLAPTGTGGNTF.

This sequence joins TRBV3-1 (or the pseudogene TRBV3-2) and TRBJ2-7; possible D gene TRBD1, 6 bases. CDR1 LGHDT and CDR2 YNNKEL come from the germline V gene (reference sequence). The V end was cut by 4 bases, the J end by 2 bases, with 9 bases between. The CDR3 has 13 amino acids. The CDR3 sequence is CASSRDNTYEQYF. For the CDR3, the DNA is TGTGCCAGCAGCCGGGACAACACCTACGAGCAGTACTTC.

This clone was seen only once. The chain's CDR3 is CASSKRGEGSNQPQHF. The CDR3 DNA follows: TGTGCCAGCAGTAAGAGAGGGGAGGGAAGCAATCAGCCCCAGCATTTT. The chain couples TRBV6-2 or TRBV6-3 to TRBJ1-5; weak D call: TRBD1 (5 bases). With 5 bases removed from V and 1 base from J, the gap between germline ends came to 15 bases. The CDR3 is made up of 16 amino acids. Germline loops: CDR1 MNHEY, CDR2 SVGEGT.

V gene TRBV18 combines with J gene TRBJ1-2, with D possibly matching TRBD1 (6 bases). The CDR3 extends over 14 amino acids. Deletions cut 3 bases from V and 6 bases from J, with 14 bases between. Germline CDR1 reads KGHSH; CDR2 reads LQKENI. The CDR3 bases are TGTGCCAGCTCACCGCCAGACAGGCCAGATGGCTACACCTTC. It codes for CASSPPDRPDGYTF.

CDR3 region: CASSETSGRYEQYF. The CDR3 nucleotides are TGTGCCAGCAGCGAAACTAGCGGGAGGTACGAGCAGTACTTC. J is TRBJ2-7 and V is TRBV3-1 (or the pseudogene TRBV3-2); TRBD2 aligns across 12 bases. Germline V gene data show CDR1 as LGHDT and CDR2 as YNNKEL (reference sequence). This CDR3 region has 14 residues. Trimming took 5 bases from V and 4 from J; bases not matched to a gene: 3.

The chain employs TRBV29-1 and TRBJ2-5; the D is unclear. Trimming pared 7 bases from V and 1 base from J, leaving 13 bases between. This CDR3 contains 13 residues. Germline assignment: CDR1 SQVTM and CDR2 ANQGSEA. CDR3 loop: CSAPGGGQETQYF. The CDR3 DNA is TGCAGCGCCCCGGGTGGCGGCCAAGAGACCCAGTACTTC. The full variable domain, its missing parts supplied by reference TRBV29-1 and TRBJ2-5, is SAVISQKPSRDICQRGTSLTIQCQVDSQVTMMFWYRQQPGQSLTLIATANQGSEATYESGFVIDKFPISRPNLTFSTLTVSNMSPEDSSIYLCSAPGGGQETQYFGPGTRLLVL.

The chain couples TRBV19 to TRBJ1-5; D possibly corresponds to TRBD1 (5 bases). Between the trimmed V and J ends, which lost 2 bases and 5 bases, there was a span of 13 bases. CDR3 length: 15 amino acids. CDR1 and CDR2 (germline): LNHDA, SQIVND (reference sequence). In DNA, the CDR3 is TGTGCCAGTAGTATATTAAATCTGGGGGATCAGCCCCAGCATTTT. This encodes CASSILNLGDQPQHF.

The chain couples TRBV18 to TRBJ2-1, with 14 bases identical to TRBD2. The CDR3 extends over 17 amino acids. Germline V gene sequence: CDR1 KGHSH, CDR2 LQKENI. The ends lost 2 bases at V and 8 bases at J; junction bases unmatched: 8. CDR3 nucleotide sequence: TGTGCCAGCTCACCATCACAGACTAGCGGGAGGGCCGATGAGCAGTTCTTC. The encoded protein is CASSPSQTSGRADEQFF.

CDR3 sequence reads: CASSNGQNTEAFF. CDR3 in DNA: TGTGCCAGCAGCAACGGACAGAACACTGAAGCTTTCTTT. The gene calls are TRBV3-1 (or the pseudogene TRBV3-2) and TRBJ1-1; D is possibly TRBD1 (5 bases). The V and J ends lost 5 bases and 1 base respectively, with 8 bases between them. The germline CDR1 and CDR2 sequences are LGHDT and YNNKEL (reference sequence). The CDR3 has 13 amino acids.

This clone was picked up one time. In DNA, the CDR3 is TGTGCCAGCAGCTTATATGGGGGAGAGACCCAGTACTTC. Translated: CASSLYGGETQYF. The chain recombines TRBV7-3 with TRBJ2-5; D may match TRBD1 or TRBD2 (5 bases each). The CDR3 has 13 amino acids. CDR1 and CDR2 (germline): SGHTA, FQGTGA. Trimming pared 2 bases from V and 4 bases from J, leaving 8 bases between.

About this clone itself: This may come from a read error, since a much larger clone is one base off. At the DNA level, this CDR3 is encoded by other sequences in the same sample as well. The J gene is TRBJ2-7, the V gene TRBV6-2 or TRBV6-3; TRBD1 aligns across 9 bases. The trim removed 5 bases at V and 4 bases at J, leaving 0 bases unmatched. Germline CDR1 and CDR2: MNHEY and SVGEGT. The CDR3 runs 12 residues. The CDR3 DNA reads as TGTGCCAGCAGTGACAGGGGGTACGAGCAGTACTTC. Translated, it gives CASSDRGYEQYF.

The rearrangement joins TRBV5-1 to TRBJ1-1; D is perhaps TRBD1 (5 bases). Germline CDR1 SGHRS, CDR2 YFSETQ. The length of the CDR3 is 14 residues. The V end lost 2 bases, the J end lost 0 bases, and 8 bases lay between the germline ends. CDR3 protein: CASSFGQLNTEAFF. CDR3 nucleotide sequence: TGCGCCAGCAGCTTCGGACAATTGAACACTGAAGCTTTCTTT.

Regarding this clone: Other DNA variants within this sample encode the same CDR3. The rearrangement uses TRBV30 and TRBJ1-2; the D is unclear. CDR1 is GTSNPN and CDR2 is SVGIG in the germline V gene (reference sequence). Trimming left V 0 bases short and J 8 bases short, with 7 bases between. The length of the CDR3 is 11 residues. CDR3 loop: CAWSVAGGYTF. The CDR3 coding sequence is TGTGCCTGGAGTGTAGCGGGGGGCTACACCTTC. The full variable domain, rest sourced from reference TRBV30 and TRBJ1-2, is SQTIHQWPATLVQPVGSPLSLECTVEGTSNPNLYWYRQAAGRGLQLLFYSVGIGQISSEVPQNLSASRPQDRQFILSSKKLLLSDSGFYLCAWSVAGGYTFGSGTRLTVV.

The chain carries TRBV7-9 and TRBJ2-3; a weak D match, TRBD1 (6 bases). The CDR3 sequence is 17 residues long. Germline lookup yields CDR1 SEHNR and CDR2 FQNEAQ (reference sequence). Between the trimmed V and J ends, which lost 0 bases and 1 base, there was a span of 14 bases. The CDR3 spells CASSLARGGKRTDTQYF. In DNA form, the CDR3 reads TGTGCCAGCAGCTTAGCGCGTGGGGGCAAACGCACAGATACGCAGTATTTT.

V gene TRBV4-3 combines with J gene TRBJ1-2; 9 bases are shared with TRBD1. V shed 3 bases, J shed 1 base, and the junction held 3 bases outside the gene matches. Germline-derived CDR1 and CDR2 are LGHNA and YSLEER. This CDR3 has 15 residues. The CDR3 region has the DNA TGCGCCAGCAGCCAGACGGACAGGGGTAACTATGGCTACACCTTC. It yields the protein CASSQTDRGNYGYTF.

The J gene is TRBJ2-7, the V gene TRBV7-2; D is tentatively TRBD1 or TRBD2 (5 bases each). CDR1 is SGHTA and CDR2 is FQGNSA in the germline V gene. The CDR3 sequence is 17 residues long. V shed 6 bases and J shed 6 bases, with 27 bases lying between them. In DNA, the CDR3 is TGTGCCAGCAGAATGCTGACAGCGAACCGGGGATTCGGCGAGCAGTACTTC. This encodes CASRMLTANRGFGEQYF.

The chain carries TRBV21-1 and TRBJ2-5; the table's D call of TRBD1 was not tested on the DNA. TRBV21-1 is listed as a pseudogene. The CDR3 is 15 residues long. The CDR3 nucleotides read TGTGCCAGCAGCATAACGTACACATACCAAGAGACCCAGTACTTC. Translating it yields CASSITYTYQETQYF.

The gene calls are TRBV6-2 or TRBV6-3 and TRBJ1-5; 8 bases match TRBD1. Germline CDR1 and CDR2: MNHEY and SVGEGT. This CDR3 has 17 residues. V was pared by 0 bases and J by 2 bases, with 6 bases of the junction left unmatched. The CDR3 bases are TGTGCCAGCAGTTACTCGACGGGACAGGCCCGCAATCAGCCCCAGCATTTT. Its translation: CASSYSTGQARNQPQHF.

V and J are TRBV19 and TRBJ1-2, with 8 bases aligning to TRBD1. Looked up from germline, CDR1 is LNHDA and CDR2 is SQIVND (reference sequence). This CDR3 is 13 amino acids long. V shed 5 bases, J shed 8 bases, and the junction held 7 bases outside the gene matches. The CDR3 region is CASSSTTGAGYTF. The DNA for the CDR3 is TGTGCCAGTAGTTCGACGACAGGGGCGGGCTACACCTTC.

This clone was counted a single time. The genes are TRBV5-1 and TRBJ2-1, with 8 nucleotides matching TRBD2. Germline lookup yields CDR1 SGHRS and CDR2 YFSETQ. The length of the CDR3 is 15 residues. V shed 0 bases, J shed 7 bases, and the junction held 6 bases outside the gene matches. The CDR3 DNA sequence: TGCGCCAGCAGCTTGGTAGCGGGATCGGGGAATGAGCAGTTCTTC. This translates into CASSLVAGSGNEQFF.

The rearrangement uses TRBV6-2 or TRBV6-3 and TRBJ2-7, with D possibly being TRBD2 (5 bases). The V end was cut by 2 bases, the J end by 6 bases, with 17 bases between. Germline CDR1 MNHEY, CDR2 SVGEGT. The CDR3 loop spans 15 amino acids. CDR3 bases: TGTGCCAGCAGTTACGAGCGCGGACTGAAGGTCGAGCAGTACTTC. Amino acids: CASSYERGLKVEQYF.

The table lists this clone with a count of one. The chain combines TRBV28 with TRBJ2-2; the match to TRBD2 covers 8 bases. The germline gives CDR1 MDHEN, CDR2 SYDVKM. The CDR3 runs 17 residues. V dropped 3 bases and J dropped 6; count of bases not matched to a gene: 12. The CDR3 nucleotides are TGTGCCAGCAGTTTGCGGTCGGGACTAGTGGTTGCCGGGGAGCTGTTTTTT. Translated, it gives CASSLRSGLVVAGELFF.

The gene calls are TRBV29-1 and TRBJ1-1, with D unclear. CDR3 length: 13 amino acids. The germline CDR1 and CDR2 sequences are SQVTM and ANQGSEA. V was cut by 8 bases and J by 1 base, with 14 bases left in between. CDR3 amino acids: CSTSIRGNTEAFF. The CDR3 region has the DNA TGCAGCACCTCAATCCGGGGGAACACTGAAGCTTTCTTT. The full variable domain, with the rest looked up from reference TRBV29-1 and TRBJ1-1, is SAVISQKPSRDICQRGTSLTIQCQVDSQVTMMFWYRQQPGQSLTLIATANQGSEATYESGFVIDKFPISRPNLTFSTLTVSNMSPEDSSIYLCSTSIRGNTEAFFGQGTRLTVV.

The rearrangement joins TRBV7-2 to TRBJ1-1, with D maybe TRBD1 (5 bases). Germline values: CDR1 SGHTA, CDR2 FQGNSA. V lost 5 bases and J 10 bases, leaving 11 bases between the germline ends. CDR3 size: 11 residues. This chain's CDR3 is CASSRGGGAFF. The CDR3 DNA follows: TGTGCCAGCAGCCGTGGTGGGGGAGCTTTCTTT.

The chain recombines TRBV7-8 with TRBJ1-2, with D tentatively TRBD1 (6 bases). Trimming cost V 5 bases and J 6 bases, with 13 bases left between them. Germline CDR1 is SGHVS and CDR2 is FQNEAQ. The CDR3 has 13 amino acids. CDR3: CASSRGQIDGYTF. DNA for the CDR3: TGTGCCAGCAGCCGGGGACAAATCGATGGCTACACCTTC. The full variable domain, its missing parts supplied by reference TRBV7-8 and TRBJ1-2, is GAGVSQSPRYKVAKRGQDVALRCDPISGHVSLFWYQQALGQGPEFLTYFQNEAQLDKSGLPSDRFFAERPEGSVSTLKIQRTQQEDSAVYLCASSRGQIDGYTFGSGTRLTVV.

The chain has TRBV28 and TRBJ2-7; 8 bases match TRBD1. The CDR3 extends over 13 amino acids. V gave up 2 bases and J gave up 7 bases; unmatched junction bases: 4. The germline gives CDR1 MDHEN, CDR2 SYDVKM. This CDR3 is CASSLARQGEQYF. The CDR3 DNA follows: TGTGCCAGCAGTTTAGCGCGACAGGGGGAGCAGTACTTC.